The 31 T cell receptor beta chains below come from one sample, sequenced in a study of blood T cells in healthy people across ages. Sample-barcoded 5' priming and a J-beta primer mix drove a second PCR of roughly 7 to 11 cycles. One entry per CDR3 protein, called by TCRdb with MiXCR from the 5' RACE reads. The sample lists roughly 860,000 distinct CDR3 sequences, approximately 65% occurring once. What was sequenced was blood. The receptor source for this set is a young man in good health.

This clonotype came up once. The rearrangement uses TRBV6-4 and TRBJ2-1; D is undetermined. Germline CDR1 is MRHNA and CDR2 is SNTAGT. The CDR3 runs to 13 residues. V lost 2 bases and J lost 5, with 7 bases in between. The CDR3 reads CASSDNGDNEQFF. CDR3 sequence (DNA): TGTGCCAGCAGTGACAACGGTGACAATGAGCAGTTCTTC.

This clonotype was counted only a few times. The chain is built from TRBV7-3 and TRBJ2-6; TRBD1 aligns across 8 bases. Germline loops: CDR1 SGHTA, CDR2 FQGTGA. J gave up 0 bases and V 5 bases, and 6 bases lay outside the gene matches. CDR3 length equals 17 residues. The DNA for the CDR3 is TGTGCCAGCAGCCCAGGACAGGGCCGCTCTGGGGCCAACGTCCTGACTTTC. It translates to CASSPGQGRSGANVLTF.

The CDR3 DNA reads as TGTGCCACCGGGGACAGGGGACGTAATTCACCCCTCCACTTT. It yields the protein CATGDRGRNSPLHF. V usage is TRBV6-2 or TRBV6-3 and J usage is TRBJ1-6; 10 bases map to TRBD1. From germline, CDR1 is MNHEY and CDR2 SVGEGT. The CDR3 contains 14 residues. The ends lost 10 bases at V and 6 bases at J; junction bases unmatched: 6.

Note on this clonotype: A much more abundant neighbour one base away suggests this may be a read error. The V gene is TRBV12-3 or TRBV12-4, the J gene TRBJ2-7; 7 nucleotides align to TRBD1. With 6 bases clipped from V and 3 bases from J, the junction kept 11 bases outside the gene matches. The CDR3 length is 15 residues. The CDR3 region is CASRSAGTAYYEQYF. The DNA for the CDR3 is TGTGCCAGCAGATCCGCCGGGACAGCCTACTACGAGCAGTACTTC.

This clonotype occurred many times. V gene TRBV6-2 or TRBV6-3 combines with J gene TRBJ2-6, with D maybe TRBD2 (5 bases). Per the germline V gene, CDR1 is MNHEY and CDR2 is SVGEGT. Trimming cost V 4 bases and J 0 bases, with 10 bases left between them. The CDR3 consists of 16 residues. The CDR3 region is CASSFQGSSGANVLTF. The CDR3 coding sequence is TGTGCCAGCAGTTTCCAAGGGAGCTCTGGGGCCAACGTCCTGACTTTC.

The gene calls are TRBV28 and TRBJ1-2; TRBD1 aligns across 9 bases. The CDR3 loop spans 11 amino acids. Germline V gene data show CDR1 as MDHEN and CDR2 as SYDVKM. The CDR3 here is CGTTGGYGYTF. The CDR3, as DNA: TGTGGGACGACAGGGGGCTATGGCTACACCTTC.

Note on this clonotype: An end of the junction differs from the germline gene, which may be a read error. The chain joins TRBV7-2 to TRBJ2-5, with D perhaps TRBD2 (7 bases). The CDR3 is 15 residues long. CDR1 and CDR2 from the germline V gene are SGHTA and FQGNSA. CDR3 DNA: TGTGCCAGCAGACTTGGGGGGGCCGTGCGAGAGACCCAGTACTTT. This gives the protein CASRLGGAVRETQYF.

CDR3 bases: TGTGCCAGCAGTTTCCGTGAGGGTTGGGATAATTCACCCCTCCACTTT. Translated: CASSFREGWDNSPLHF. The gene calls are TRBV6-5 and TRBJ1-6; D is uncertain. Germline lookup yields CDR1 MNHEY and CDR2 SVGAGI. V lost 4 bases, J lost 5 bases, and 15 bases lay in between. This CDR3 is 16 amino acids long.

V and J are TRBV5-1 and TRBJ2-1; 10 bases map to TRBD1. Germline V gene data show CDR1 as SGHRS and CDR2 as YFSETQ. With 3 bases clipped from V and 8 bases from J, the junction kept 8 bases outside the gene matches. CDR3 length: 15 amino acids. As DNA, the CDR3 is TGCGCCAGCAGCTCCGGGACAGGGGAGTTGGATGAGCAGTTCTTC. Translation gives CASSSGTGELDEQFF. The whole variable domain, filled in from reference TRBV5-1 and TRBJ2-1, reads KAGVTQTPRYLIKTRGQQVTLSCSPISGHRSVSWYQQTPGQGLQFLFEYFSETQRNKGNFPGRFSGRQFSNSRSEMNVSTLELGDSALYLCASSSGTGELDEQFFGPGTRLTVL.

The chain joins TRBV29-1 to TRBJ2-3; D is uncertain. The CDR3 loop spans 14 amino acids. V lost 0 bases, J lost 3 bases, and 10 bases lay in between. Looked up from germline, CDR1 is SQVTM and CDR2 is ANQGSEA. In nucleotides, the CDR3 is TGCAGCGTTGAAGATCATCGGGCAACAGATACGCAGTATTTT. Its protein is CSVEDHRATDTQYF.

V gene TRBV4-3 combines with J gene TRBJ2-5; D remains ambiguous. V was trimmed by 1 base and J by 7 bases, leaving 7 bases between them. This CDR3 is built from 12 residues. Looked up from germline, CDR1 is LGHNA and CDR2 is YSLEER. The CDR3 sequence is CASSQGVRTQYF. CDR3 nucleotides: TGCGCCAGCAGCCAAGGGGTGAGGACCCAGTACTTC.

The rearrangement uses TRBV7-2 and TRBJ2-1; 8 bases agree with TRBD1. The CDR3 runs 16 residues. Germline values: CDR1 SGHTA, CDR2 FQGNSA. After removal of 2 bases from V and 0 bases from J, the junction contained 3 bases not matched to a gene. For the CDR3, the DNA is TGTGCCAGCAGCTTATCCGGGACAGGCTCCTACAATGAGCAGTTCTTC. This translates into CASSLSGTGSYNEQFF.

This clonotype occurred a few times. The junction and the germline gene differ at one end; a read error may be behind it. This sequence joins TRBV12-3 or TRBV12-4 and TRBJ2-4, with 8 bases lining up with TRBD2. The J call is uncertain, as TRBJ2-7 better fits the DNA end. This CDR3 spans 13 amino acids. CDR3 sequence (DNA): TGTGTCAGCAGGTTAGCGGGGACCTACGAGCAGTACTTC. This gives the protein CVSRLAGTYEQYF.

This chain connects TRBV9 to TRBJ2-6; a weak D match, TRBD1 (5 bases). Germline values: CDR1 SGDLS, CDR2 YYNGEE. V lost 0 bases and J lost 2, with 6 bases in between. This CDR3 has 15 amino acids. The CDR3 region has the DNA TGTGCCAGCAGCGTAGGGACAACTGGGGCCAACGTCCTGACTTTC. Protein product: CASSVGTTGANVLTF.

This chain joins TRBV20-1 and TRBJ2-7; weak D call: TRBD1 (5 bases). CDR1 DFQATT and CDR2 SNEGSKA come from the germline V gene (reference sequence). The germline V and J ends were trimmed by 6 bases and 2 bases, with 17 bases remaining between them. The CDR3 sequence is 14 residues long. DNA for the CDR3: TGCAGTGCCGACGCTACGACAGCGACCTACGAGCAGTACTTC. The encoded protein is CSADATTATYEQYF.

V gene TRBV15 combines with J gene TRBJ1-2; D uncertain. This CDR3 comprises 12 residues. The germline V gene encodes CDR1 LNHNV and CDR2 YYDKDF (reference sequence). V lost 0 bases and J lost 8, with 7 bases in between. CDR3 DNA: TGTGCCACCAGCAGAGATCAGGTCGGCTACACCTTC. Protein product: CATSRDQVGYTF.

A few counts support this clonotype. The CDR3 coding sequence is TGCAGTGCTAGAGGGCAGTTTAACTATGGCTACACCTTC. It translates to CSARGQFNYGYTF. This rearrangement joins TRBV20-1 to TRBJ1-2; D remains ambiguous. This CDR3 is built from 13 residues. V lost 1 base and J 1 base, leaving 7 bases between the germline ends. Germline V gives CDR1 DFQATT, CDR2 SNEGSKA (reference sequence).

A word on this clonotype: This may be a read error, as it is one base from a much larger clone. This chain uses TRBV7-3 with TRBJ2-7; 9 bases align to TRBD2. The end of the DNA fits TRBJ2-5 better, so the J call may be wrong. The germline CDR1 and CDR2 sequences are SGHTA and FQGTGA. CDR3 length: 15 amino acids. As DNA, the CDR3 is TGTGCCAGCAGCCCAGGACCAGCGGGGGGAGAGACCCAGTACTTC. It is translated as CASSPGPAGGETQYF.

This clonotype was picked up a small number of times. The genes are TRBV4-2 and TRBJ2-1; D may be TRBD2 (7 bases). There are 19 residues in the CDR3. With 2 bases removed from V and 2 bases from J, the gap between germline ends came to 22 bases. The germline V gene encodes CDR1 LGHNA and CDR2 YNFKEQ. For the CDR3, the DNA is TGTGCCAGCAGCCAATTTCTGGGGGGGGCCTCGACCCCCTACAATGAGCAGTTCTTC. As protein: CASSQFLGGASTPYNEQFF.

This clonotype was seen once. CDR3 amino acids: CASSPRERGAYNEQYF. In nucleotides, the CDR3 is TGTGCCAGCAGCCCGAGGGAGCGGGGGGCGTACAATGAGCAGTACTTC. J is TRBJ2-7 and V is TRBV7-2, with 9 positions matching TRBD2. This CDR3 spans 16 amino acids. Germline V CDR1 and CDR2: SGHTA, FQGNSA. Losses at the gene ends were 5 bases for V and 7 bases for J; bases not matched to a gene: 15.

The chain carries TRBV3-1 and TRBJ1-4, with D maybe TRBD1 (5 bases). This CDR3 spans 15 amino acids. Looked up from germline, CDR1 is LGHDT and CDR2 is YNNKEL (reference sequence). The V gene lost 0 bases and the J gene lost 6 bases, with 11 bases spanning the gap. CDR3 sequence (DNA): TGTGCCAGCAGCCAAGATTCCGGACACCATGAAAAACTGTTTTTT. This codes for CASSQDSGHHEKLFF.

This clonotype came up once. V is TRBV10-3 and J is TRBJ2-1, with 8 nucleotides matching TRBD2. After removal of 6 bases from V and 8 bases from J, the junction contained 9 bases not matched to a gene. CDR3 length equals 14 residues. The germline gives CDR1 ENHRY, CDR2 SYGVKD. The CDR3 region has the DNA TGTGCCATCAGGGGCGGGGGGTTCTTTGATGAGCAGTTCTTC. This translates into CAIRGGGFFDEQFF.

V usage is TRBV20-1 and J usage is TRBJ2-5; D may be TRBD2 (6 bases). The DNA end is a closer match to TRBJ2-7, so the J assignment may be wrong. Germline V gene lookup returns CDR1 DFQATT and CDR2 SNEGSKA (reference sequence). The CDR3 consists of 10 residues. In DNA form, the CDR3 reads TGCAGTCACCAGCGGGACGAGCAGTACTTC. Translation: CSHQRDEQYF.

This clonotype was seen only a few times. The chain carries TRBV7-8 and TRBJ2-4; 9 bases agree with TRBD1. This CDR3 is 19 amino acids long. The ends lost 2 bases at V and 0 bases at J; junction bases unmatched: 11. Per the germline V gene, CDR1 is SGHVS and CDR2 is FQNEAQ. The CDR3 DNA is TGTGCCAGCAGCTTATCGGACAGGGGTGCCCTTCTAGCCAAAAACATTCAGTACTTC. Encoded protein: CASSLSDRGALLAKNIQYF.

This clonotype was found a few times. V is TRBV4-2 and J is TRBJ2-2, with a weak D call TRBD1 (5 bases). V was cut by 0 bases and J by 6 bases, with 11 bases left in between. This CDR3 has 15 residues. CDR1 and CDR2 from the germline V gene are LGHNA and YNFKEQ. The CDR3 spells CASSQEPGPAGELFF. CDR3 in DNA: TGTGCCAGCAGCCAAGAGCCAGGGCCGGCCGGGGAGCTGTTTTTT.

The chain combines TRBV28 with TRBJ2-4; 7 nucleotides align to TRBD2. This CDR3 spans 18 amino acids. Germline CDR1 reads MDHEN; CDR2 reads SYDVKM. After removal of 8 bases from V and 2 bases from J, the junction contained 18 bases not matched to a gene. Here the CDR3 DNA reads TGTGCCAGCCCCCCACGGGGGGAGATTAAGTGGACCAAAAACATTCAGTACTTC. It is translated as CASPPRGEIKWTKNIQYF.

This clonotype occurred a few times. CDR3: CSVTTGPLVYGYTF. CDR3 in DNA: TGCAGCGTCACCACAGGGCCCCTAGTCTATGGCTACACCTTC. This chain joins TRBV29-1 and TRBJ1-2; possible D gene TRBD1, 6 bases. CDR3 length equals 14 residues. Trimming took off 6 bases at V and 4 bases at J, with 18 bases between the two ends. Germline CDR1 is SQVTM and CDR2 is ANQGSEA.

The chain recombines TRBV20-1 with TRBJ2-7; the D is unclear. V shed 0 bases and J shed 7 bases, with 7 bases lying between them. The germline gives CDR1 DFQATT, CDR2 SNEGSKA (reference sequence). The CDR3 covers 11 residues. CDR3 protein: CSARDFREQYF. CDR3 sequence (DNA): TGCAGTGCTAGAGATTTCAGGGAGCAGTACTTC.

The chain combines TRBV7-9 with TRBJ2-1; D is possibly TRBD2 (7 bases). CDR1 and CDR2 (germline): SEHNR, FQNEAQ (reference sequence). The V gene lost 7 bases and the J gene lost 7 bases, with 32 bases spanning the gap. This CDR3 spans 19 amino acids. The CDR3: CASISGTGGGWGPLNEQFF. As DNA, the CDR3 is TGTGCCAGCATCTCCGGGACGGGGGGTGGATGGGGGCCTCTTAATGAGCAGTTCTTC.

In this sample, this clonotype turned up a few times. The rearrangement uses TRBV6-5 and TRBJ2-4; no clear D. V lost 2 bases, J lost 0 bases, and 11 bases lay in between. Germline V gene sequence: CDR1 MNHEY, CDR2 SVGAGI. The CDR3 has 16 residues. The CDR3 reads CASSYGRVVAKNIQYF. DNA of the CDR3: TGTGCCAGCAGTTACGGCCGGGTTGTAGCCAAAAACATTCAGTACTTC.

The chain joins TRBV7-9 to TRBJ2-5; the D gene is possibly TRBD2 (5 bases). Germline V gene sequence: CDR1 SEHNR, CDR2 FQNEAQ (reference sequence). This CDR3 spans 16 amino acids. Trimming took off 3 bases at V and 5 bases at J, with 19 bases between the two ends. CDR3 sequence: CASSLPVTGLQETQYF. CDR3 coding DNA: TGTGCCAGCAGCTTGCCGGTCACGGGGTTGCAGGAGACCCAGTACTTC. The variable domain in full, with the rest retrieved from reference TRBV7-9 and TRBJ2-5, is DTGVSQNPRHKITKRGQNVTFRCDPISEHNRLYWYRQTLGQGPEFLTYFQNEAQLEKSRLLSDRFSAERPKGSFSTLEIQRTEQGDSAMYLCASSLPVTGLQETQYFGPGTRLLVL.